This T cell receptor (beta chain) was profiled in a study of blood T cell repertoires in COVID-19 (dated by TCRdb to between 2020 and 2021). Study-wide context: Samples covering the acute and convalescent phases of COVID-19 were provided by collaborators in the United States, Italy and Spain. HLA class I and class II types, where available, came from metadata supplied by the sample provider rather than from assay-based typing. The sample metadata nearly always contained a de-identified subject ID, COVID-19 status, age in years and sex. The material from the prospective study consisted of cDNA or gDNA derived from T cells, B-cell-depleted T cells, or PBMCs. Samples came from the ongoing ImmuneRACE study (first 160 participants) plus 1,254 subjects from 6 global collaborators. Deeply sampled blood TCRbeta repertoires from subjects exposed to, actively infected with, or recovered from COVID-19 were included in the dataset. The repertoires were made available in a free public database intended to serve as a resource for research on the immune response to SARS-CoV-2.

Whole blood was collected in K2EDTA tubes by collaborating institutions according to the institutions' own protocols. For TCRbeta analysis, collaborators shipped samples in one of three forms: frozen whole blood, isolated PBMCs, or DNA extracted from either of those sample types. The immunoSEQ Assay, a bias-controlled multiplex PCR, was used to amplify TCRbeta CDR3 regions from genomic DNA. Per the authors' processing: The number of nucleated cells in each sample was estimated from the amplification of reference gene primers within the assay. To quantify the absolute abundance of each unique TCRbeta CDR3 rearrangement, sequence reads were collapsed and filtered. Productive Simpson clonality was computed per sample as the square root of Simpson's diversity index over productive rearrangements. The clones in this table, taken by TCRdb from immuneACCESS, are in-frame only. Not every clone is retained; where verified, under half of the shortfall comes from an unresolved V gene, and the cause of the rest is unknown. For V, J and clone size, that table is used; D and trimming come from the DNA. The sample has approximately 300,000 clones on record, roughly 89% of them singletons. Approximately 4.6% of the sample is taken by the ten largest.

Results the study describes overall, beyond this receptor: Clinical and demographic metadata were provided uncurated, with the amount varying by source and participant.

In its sample, this clone was seen once. The antigen it recognizes is unknown. No per-base quality is available; no much larger clone lies one base away. The material sequenced was peripheral blood. The source is a man aged 40-50 years with acute or convalescent COVID-19.

The CDR3 corresponds to CASSDEGAVGVGEQYF. The DNA sequence is TGTGCCAGCAGTGATGAGGGGGCTGTGGGAGTAGGGGAGCAGTACTTC. The chain is encoded by TRBV6-1 joined to TRBJ2-7, with 7 bases aligning to TRBD1. V has 3 bases trimmed and J has 7 bases trimmed; junction bases matching no gene number 15. Taken from the germline V gene, the CDR1 and CDR2 loops are MNHNS and SASEGT. The CDR3 holds 16 amino acids from the cysteine to the phenylalanine. CDR3 DNA is the only sequence kept; it has 48 bases, read in frame from the first base.